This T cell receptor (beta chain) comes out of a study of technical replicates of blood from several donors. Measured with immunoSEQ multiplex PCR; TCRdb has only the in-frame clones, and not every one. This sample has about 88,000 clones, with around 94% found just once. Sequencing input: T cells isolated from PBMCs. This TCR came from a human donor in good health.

In nucleotides, the CDR3 is TGTGCCATCCCCGGGACAGGGGTCGGGGAGCTGTTTTTT. It specifies CAIPGTGVGELFF. The V call is TRBV6-1, the J call TRBJ2-2; 10 bases are shared with TRBD1. The CDR3 runs 13 residues. The germline gives CDR1 MNHNS, CDR2 SASEGT. J lost 7 bases, V lost 10 bases, and 6 bases had no gene match.